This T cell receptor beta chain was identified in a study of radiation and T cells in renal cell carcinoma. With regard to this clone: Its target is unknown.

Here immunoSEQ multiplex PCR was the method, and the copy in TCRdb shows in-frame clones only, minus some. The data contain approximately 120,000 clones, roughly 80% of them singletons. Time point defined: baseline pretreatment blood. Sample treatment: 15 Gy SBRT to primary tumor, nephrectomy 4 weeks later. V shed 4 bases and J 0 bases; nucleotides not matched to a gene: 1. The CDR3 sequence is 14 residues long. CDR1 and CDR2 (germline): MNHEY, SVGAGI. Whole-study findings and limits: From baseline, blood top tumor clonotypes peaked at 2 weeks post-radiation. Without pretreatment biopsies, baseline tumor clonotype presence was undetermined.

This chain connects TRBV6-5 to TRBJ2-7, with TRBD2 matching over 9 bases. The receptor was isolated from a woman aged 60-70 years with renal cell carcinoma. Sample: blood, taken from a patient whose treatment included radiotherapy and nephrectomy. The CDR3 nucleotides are TGTGCCAGCAGTTCAGCGGGAGGCTCCTACGAGCAGTACTTC. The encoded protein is CASSSAGGSYEQYF.